This TCR beta chain is from a study of human T cells and chemical hapten exposure. The V segment lost 6 bases and the J segment 5 bases; nucleotides outside the gene matches: 7. The CDR3 runs to 15 residues. Whole-study findings and limits: Patch test scores rose with PT1 expanded TCR counts, a positive correlation. Expanded TCRs produced significantly more large CDR3 similarity clusters than controls did.

Described time point: patch test 3, about 24 weeks after DPC sensitization. Described treatment: therapeutic diphenylcyclopropenone sensitization with weekly scalp DPC. Concerning this clonotype itself: The antigen remains unidentified.

Individual cDNA molecules received unique molecular identifiers in the library. Original processing notes: Sample TCR totals centred on a median of around 92,000, ranging about 20,000 to 700,000. TCRdb re-analysed the RACE reads in MiXCR, keeping a single row per CDR3 protein. The V and J calls, along with clone size, are taken from TCRdb and not from the paper's own processing. This table has roughly 150,000 distinct CDR3 sequences, 25% to 35% appearing once. Specimen: whole blood, collected in connection with sensitization to the hapten diphenylcyclopropenone (DPC). This sequence originates from a woman under 30 with alopecia areata. Some clones in this sample may be carry-over from other donors' samples. The rearrangement links TRBV12-3 or TRBV12-4 to TRBJ2-6; 7 positions match TRBD2. The CDR3 DNA is TGTGCCAGCAGAACCTCAGCGGGAAGGGCCAACGTCCTGACTTTC. This gives the protein CASRTSAGRANVLTF.